A single sample gave rise to the 13 T cell receptor beta chains below, sequenced in a study of T-cell reconstitution after alpha-beta-depleted transplantation in children. The TCRbeta library was prepared with unique molecular identifiers. TCRdb fed the PCR reads into MiXCR, producing one record per CDR3 protein. The sample holds 450,000 to 600,000 distinct CDR3 sequences, approximately 30% seen once. The starting material was PBMCs from the stem cell graft donor, obtained from the stem cell graft. Receptors were obtained from a human donor who donated a stem cell graft to a child with aplastic anemia.

The chain employs TRBV18 and TRBJ2-7; TRBD1 agrees at 8 bases. J was trimmed by 7 bases and V by 5 bases; bases with no gene match: 10. The germline V gene has CDR1 KGHSH and CDR2 LQKENI. CDR3 size: 14 residues. CDR3 loop: CASSSQDRAGEQYF. The CDR3 DNA is TGTGCCAGCTCATCACAGGACAGGGCGGGGGAGCAGTACTTC. Variable domain in full (rest from reference TRBV18 and TRBJ2-7): NAGVMQNPRHLVRRRGQEARLRCSPMKGHSHVYWYRQLPEEGLKFMVYLQKENIIDESGMPKERFSAEFPKEGPSILRIQQVVRGDSAAYFCASSSQDRAGEQYFGPGTRLTVT.

This clonotype was counted between two and nine times. The chain links TRBV27 to TRBJ2-1; 13 bases match TRBD2. The germline gives CDR1 MNHEY, CDR2 SMNVEV (reference sequence). With V trimmed by 2 bases and J by 9 bases, 4 bases remained unmatched. The length of the CDR3 is 15 residues. The CDR3 bases are TGTGCCAGCAGTTTAGGACTAGCGGGAGTAGTTGAGCAGTTCTTC. Protein: CASSLGLAGVVEQFF.

The chain has TRBV7-9 and TRBJ1-2, with D maybe TRBD1 (6 bases). V was trimmed by 8 bases and J by 4 bases, leaving 14 bases between them. The CDR3 has 13 residues. CDR1 SEHNR and CDR2 FQNEAQ come from the germline V gene (reference sequence). This CDR3 is CASVRGDFYGYTF. For the CDR3, the DNA is TGTGCCAGCGTTAGGGGGGACTTCTATGGCTACACCTTC.

Details on this clonotype: A read error may produce the germline difference seen at one junction end. The chain joins TRBV20-1 to TRBJ2-7, with TRBD2 matching over 12 bases. This CDR3 has 14 residues. The germline V gene encodes CDR1 DFQATT and CDR2 SNEGSKA (reference sequence). The CDR3 nucleotides are TGCAGTGCTAGAGGGACTAGCGGGAATTACGGGCAGTACTTC. Its translation: CSARGTSGNYGQYF.

The gene calls are TRBV29-1 and TRBJ2-2; perhaps TRBD2 as D (6 bases). The germline gives CDR1 SQVTM, CDR2 ANQGSEA. Trimming took 7 bases from V and 6 from J, leaving 18 bases between them. This CDR3 is built from 14 residues. The CDR3 here is CSATRLGGPGELFF. The CDR3, as DNA: TGCAGCGCGACTCGGCTCGGGGGTCCCGGGGAGCTGTTTTTT.

The chain recombines TRBV7-9 with TRBJ2-1, with D perhaps TRBD1 (6 bases). The CDR3 extends over 15 amino acids. The germline CDR1 and CDR2 sequences are SEHNR and FQNEAQ (reference sequence). The V and J ends lost 5 bases and 9 bases respectively, with 20 bases between them. CDR3 sequence reads: CASSPDRPVYGEQFF. In DNA, the CDR3 is TGTGCCAGCAGCCCTGACAGGCCAGTATATGGTGAGCAGTTCTTC.

V gene TRBV12-3 or TRBV12-4 combines with J gene TRBJ2-2; D gene unclear. V was trimmed by 2 bases and J by 6 bases, leaving 4 bases between them. This CDR3 contains 12 residues. As DNA, the CDR3 is TGTGCCAGCAGTTTAATCCCCGGGGAGCTGTTTTTT. The encoded protein is CASSLIPGELFF.

This clonotype came up a few times. V gene TRBV29-1 combines with J gene TRBJ2-1; D might be TRBD2 (6 bases). The CDR3 contains 11 residues. The germline gives CDR1 SQVTM, CDR2 ANQGSEA. Trimming pared 7 bases from V and 4 bases from J, leaving 8 bases between. This CDR3 is CSGGKYNEQFF. Here the CDR3 DNA reads TGCAGCGGCGGGAAGTACAATGAGCAGTTCTTC.

The table lists this clonotype with a few counts. The gene calls are TRBV27 and TRBJ2-7, with 11 bases aligning to TRBD2. This CDR3 comprises 15 residues. Germline V gene lookup returns CDR1 MNHEY and CDR2 SMNVEV (reference sequence). V lost 2 bases to trimming and J lost 6 bases; unmatched junction nucleotides: 6. The CDR3 sequence is CASSLRLAGGFEQYF. CDR3 DNA: TGTGCCAGCAGTTTAAGGCTAGCGGGAGGTTTCGAGCAGTACTTC.

This clonotype was seen many times. A much larger clonotype is one base distant, so this may be a read error. This chain connects TRBV4-3 to TRBJ2-6, with D perhaps matching TRBD1 (5 bases). CDR3 size: 16 residues. Germline V CDR1 and CDR2: LGHNA, YSLEER. CDR3 region: CASSQEGSSGANGLTF. CDR3 DNA: TGCGCCAGCAGCCAAGAGGGCAGCTCTGGGGCCAACGGCCTGACTTTC.

The chain joins TRBV5-1 to TRBJ2-7, with D possibly being TRBD1 (7 bases). Germline loops: CDR1 SGHRS, CDR2 YFSETQ. V dropped 4 bases and J dropped 2 bases, with 13 bases sitting between them. CDR3 length: 14 residues. As DNA, the CDR3 is TGCGCCAGCAGCCCGGGGGACAGAACCTACGAGCAGTACTTC. Translation gives CASSPGDRTYEQYF.

V gene TRBV7-9 combines with J gene TRBJ1-4; unclear D gene. CDR3 length: 15 residues. Germline loops: CDR1 SEHNR, CDR2 FQNEAQ (reference sequence). Between the trimmed V and J ends, which lost 5 bases and 0 bases, there was a span of 10 bases. CDR3: CASSILTATNEKLFF. The DNA for the CDR3 is TGTGCCAGCAGCATCCTCACCGCAACTAATGAAAAACTGTTTTTT. The full variable domain, with the rest looked up from reference TRBV7-9 and TRBJ1-4, is DTGVSQNPRHKITKRGQNVTFRCDPISEHNRLYWYRQTLGQGPEFLTYFQNEAQLEKSRLLSDRFSAERPKGSFSTLEIQRTEQGDSAMYLCASSILTATNEKLFFGSGTQLSVL.

The V gene is TRBV20-1, the J gene TRBJ2-3; D is possibly TRBD1 (8 bases). With 3 bases removed from V and 0 bases from J, the gap between germline ends came to 25 bases. The germline CDR1 and CDR2 sequences are DFQATT and SNEGSKA (reference sequence). CDR3 length: 19 amino acids. The CDR3 region is CSARETNTGGLTSTDTQYF. The DNA of the CDR3 is TGCAGTGCTAGGGAAACTAACACAGGGGGACTAACTAGCACAGATACGCAGTATTTT.